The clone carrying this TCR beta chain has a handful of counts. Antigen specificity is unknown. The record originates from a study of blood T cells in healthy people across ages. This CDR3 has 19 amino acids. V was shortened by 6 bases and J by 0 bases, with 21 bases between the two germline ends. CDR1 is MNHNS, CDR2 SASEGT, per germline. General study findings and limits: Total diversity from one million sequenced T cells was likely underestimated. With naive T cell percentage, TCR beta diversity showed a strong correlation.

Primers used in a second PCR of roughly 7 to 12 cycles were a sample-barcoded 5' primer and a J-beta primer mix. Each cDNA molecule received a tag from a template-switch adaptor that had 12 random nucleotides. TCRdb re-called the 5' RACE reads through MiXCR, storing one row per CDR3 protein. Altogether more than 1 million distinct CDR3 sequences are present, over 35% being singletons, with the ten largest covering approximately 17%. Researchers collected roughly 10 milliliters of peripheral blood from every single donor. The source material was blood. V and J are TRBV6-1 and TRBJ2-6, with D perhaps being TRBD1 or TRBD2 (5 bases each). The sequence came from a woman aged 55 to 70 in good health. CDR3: CASRNLPGAWTSGANVLTF. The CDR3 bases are TGTGCCAGCAGGAACCTCCCCGGGGCATGGACCTCTGGGGCCAACGTCCTGACTTTC.